This T cell receptor beta chain appears in the sequencing data of a study of CD8+ T cells in alopecia areata. Study-level background: Percent affected scalp area, the SALT score, rated treated patients' severity.

Between the trimmed V and J ends, which lost 0 bases and 2 bases, there was a span of 1 base. Germline V gene data show CDR1 as GTSNPN and CDR2 as SVGIG (reference sequence). The CDR3 runs 11 residues. This clone came up a few times. Within the sample, other DNA sequences also encode this same CDR3. Treatment denoted: oral pan-JAK inhibitor, 5-10 mg twice daily. Following RNA extraction, reverse transcription yielded cDNA that acted as the sequencing template. Sequencing was performed with immunoSEQ multiplex PCR; in TCRdb, only in-frame clones are kept and a portion is missing. The repertoire has 150,000 to 200,000 clones, just under 65% of them found once; the top ten carry approximately 1.3%.

The sample here was CD4+ T cells sorted from blood, taken around week 50, from a patient treated with tofacitinib. The receptor was derived from a human donor with alopecia areata. The V call is TRBV30, the J call TRBJ1-1; no definite D call. The CDR3, as DNA: TGTGCCTGGAGTGTTAACACTGAAGCTTTCTTT. Protein product: CAWSVNTEAFF.